This T cell receptor beta chain was sequenced in a study of cytomegalovirus exposure and HLA in healthy donors. The V and J ends lost 5 bases and 0 bases respectively, with 14 bases between them. The CDR3 extends over 15 amino acids. CDR1 is MNHEY, CDR2 SMNVEV, per germline (reference sequence). Study findings and constraints: Per a later analysis, 15,000 to 20,000 TCR beta sequences showed association with HLA alleles at 0.05 false discovery rate. An apparent linkage of common viral pathogens to several of the most significant clusters emerged in a later analysis. The study designated about 180 TCR beta chains cytomegalovirus-associated. One later analysis reportedly identified an Asian-associated ancestry cluster that showed fewer N-insertions than the roughly 700-donor mean.

A remark on this clone: What it binds is not known.

Researchers ran the PCR with 60 Vbeta and 13 Jbeta primers. This table comes from immunoSEQ multiplex PCR, and its TCRdb copy is limited to in-frame clones, with some not included. The table includes about 200,000 clones, around four fifths detected once. Sequenced material: PBMCs. The chain carries TRBV27 and TRBJ2-7, with D tentatively TRBD1 (5 bases). The sequence derives from a male donor in good health and CMV-seronegative. The CDR3 protein is CASSPDSGASYEQYF. The CDR3 bases are TGTGCCAGCAGTCCAGACAGTGGAGCCTCCTACGAGCAGTACTTC.